These 29 T cell receptor beta chains were sequenced from one sample in a study of esophageal squamous cell carcinoma under preoperative chemotherapy. Time point of the sample: before preoperative PTX-NDP chemotherapy. In TCRdb, the PCR reads were re-called with MiXCR into one record per CDR3 protein. The sample includes over 10,000 distinct CDR3 sequences, approximately 54% seen only once; the top ten take 16%. Sampling was done from a patient given preoperative chemotherapy. The receptors shown here come from a human donor with esophageal squamous cell carcinoma. The donor label of this sample is uncertain.

This clonotype appeared a single time. This chain joins TRBV3-1 and TRBJ2-5; tentatively, D is TRBD1 (6 bases). Trimming removed 1 base at V and 1 base at J, with 10 bases between. Germline CDR1 reads LGHDT; CDR2 reads YNNKEL (reference sequence). The CDR3 covers 15 residues. In DNA form, the CDR3 reads TGTGCCAGCAGCCAAGGGGTCAGGGGCCAAGAGACCCAGTACTTC. Its translation is CASSQGVRGQETQYF.

In this sample, this clonotype turned up many times. The chain carries TRBV6-1 and TRBJ2-1; 11 nucleotides match TRBD2. Trimming took 9 bases from V and 6 from J; bases not matched to a gene: 4. This CDR3 is 13 amino acids long. Germline V CDR1 and CDR2: MNHNS, SASEGT. The CDR3 here is CARPGLAANEQFF. The CDR3 DNA sequence: TGTGCCAGACCGGGACTAGCGGCCAATGAGCAGTTCTTC.

A note on this clonotype: An end of the junction differs from the germline gene, which may be a read error. This chain uses TRBV6-5 with TRBJ2-3; D not certain. This CDR3 comprises 16 residues. The germline V gene has CDR1 MNHEY and CDR2 SVGAGI. The CDR3 nucleotides read TGTGCCAGCAGTTACCAGTTACCTTTTAGCACAGATACGCAGACTTTT. It encodes CASSYQLPFSTDTQTF.

This clonotype was recorded only once. The rearrangement links TRBV6-4 to TRBJ2-1, with D perhaps TRBD1 (6 bases). The V end lost 6 bases, the J end lost 0 bases, and 27 bases lay between the germline ends. Germline V lookup: CDR1 MRHNA, CDR2 SNTAGT. The CDR3 spans 20 residues. The CDR3 is CASSQGTQGFVTSSYNEQFF. CDR3 DNA sequence: TGTGCCAGCAGCCAAGGGACACAGGGTTTCGTGACGAGCTCCTACAATGAGCAGTTCTTC.

Relative to its sample, this clonotype is medium-sized (0.01 to 0.1%). The J gene is TRBJ2-1, the V gene TRBV6-5, with 10 bases that match TRBD2. Unmatched junction bases numbered 5, after V lost 0 bases and J lost 9 bases. The CDR3 runs to 15 residues. CDR1 and CDR2 from the germline V gene are MNHEY and SVGAGI. This CDR3 is CASSYSTLAGAEQFF. CDR3 coding DNA: TGTGCCAGCAGTTACTCGACTCTAGCGGGAGCTGAGCAGTTCTTC.

On this clonotype: One end of the junction varies from germline; a read error may be responsible. The J gene is TRBJ2-4, the V gene TRBV6-1; D unclear. Per the germline V gene, CDR1 is MNHNS and CDR2 is SASEGT. This CDR3 region has 13 residues. CDR3 nucleotide sequence: TGTGCCAGTTGTCGCTATGACAAAAAGATTCAGTACTTC. It translates to CASCRYDKKIQYF.

The chain joins TRBV7-2 to TRBJ2-5; D is unresolved. Germline V lookup: CDR1 SGHTA, CDR2 FQGNSA. V was pared by 1 base and J by 2 bases, with 5 bases between. This CDR3 is built from 13 residues. The CDR3 DNA reads TGTGCCAGCAGCTTAGGGCAGCAAGAGACCCAGTACTTC. It specifies CASSLGQQETQYF. Drawing the rest from reference TRBV7-2 and TRBJ2-5, the complete variable domain is GAGVSQSPSNKVTEKGKDVELRCDPISGHTALYWYRQSLGQGLEFLIYFQGNSAPDKSGLPSDRFSAERTGGSVSTLTIQRTQQEDSAVYLCASSLGQQETQYFGPGTRLLVL.

This clonotype was observed at least ten times. The chain is built from TRBV27 and TRBJ2-3, with 9 nucleotides matching TRBD2. CDR1 is MNHEY and CDR2 is SMNVEV in the germline V gene (reference sequence). The J segment lost 2 bases and the V segment lost 3 bases, leaving 0 bases of the junction unmatched. CDR3 length: 14 residues. CDR3 nucleotides: TGTGCCAGCAGTTTGGGACTAGCCACAGATACGCAGTATTTT. It specifies CASSLGLATDTQYF.

This clonotype was detected ten times or more. The V gene is TRBV12-3 or TRBV12-4, the J gene TRBJ2-2, with D perhaps TRBD1 or TRBD2 (6 bases each). The CDR3 sequence is 15 residues long. Trimming left V 7 bases short and J 0 bases short, with 12 bases between. The CDR3, as DNA: TGTGCCAGCACCGCGGGACAAACGAACACCGGGGAGCTGTTTTTT. Translating gives CASTAGQTNTGELFF.

This clonotype was picked up one time. This chain uses TRBV10-3 with TRBJ2-3, with D perhaps matching TRBD2 (7 bases). The DNA matches TRBJ2-7 better at its end, which makes the J call doubtful. The germline gives CDR1 ENHRY, CDR2 SYGVKD. The CDR3 contains 14 residues. CDR3 amino acids: CATSVGAGVYEQYF. The CDR3 DNA sequence: TGTGCCACTTCCGTGGGGGCGGGAGTCTACGAGCAGTACTTC.

Ten or more counts support this clonotype. The J gene is TRBJ2-3, the V gene TRBV7-8; 10 bases agree with TRBD1. CDR1 is SGHVS and CDR2 is FQNEAQ in the germline V gene. With V trimmed by 8 bases and J by 4 bases, 9 bases remained unmatched. The CDR3 extends over 15 amino acids. The CDR3 loop is CASSPRQGASDTQYF. The CDR3 nucleotides are TGTGCCAGCTCACCTAGACAGGGGGCTTCAGATACGCAGTATTTT.

This clonotype was counted a few times. The genes are TRBV7-8 and TRBJ1-5; D is unresolved. V lost 1 base and J 6 bases, leaving 13 bases between the germline ends. This CDR3 comprises 15 residues. The germline gives CDR1 SGHVS, CDR2 FQNEAQ. The CDR3, as DNA: TGTGCCAGCAGCTTAGGGGCGCACGAGGGTCAGCCCCAGCATTTT. Its translation: CASSLGAHEGQPQHF.

The chain employs TRBV6-5 and TRBJ2-1; unclear D gene. The CDR3 consists of 15 residues. V was trimmed by 6 bases and J by 8 bases, leaving 20 bases between them. CDR1 MNHEY and CDR2 SVGAGI come from the germline V gene. The CDR3 here is CASSHSTVRQYEQFF. As DNA, the CDR3 is TGTGCCAGCAGCCACTCGACTGTCCGGCAATATGAGCAGTTCTTC.

About this clonotype: Without the conserved terminal phenylalanine or tryptophan, this CDR3 likely stems from a read error. V gene TRBV6-1 combines with J gene TRBJ2-1; no firm D call. Germline CDR1 MNHNS, CDR2 SASEGT. V lost 8 bases, J lost 5 bases, and 7 bases lay in between. The CDR3 length is 11 residues. This CDR3 reads CASAYDNEQFL. For the CDR3, the DNA is TGTGCCAGCGCGTATGACAATGAGCAGTTCTTA.

This clonotype occurred a few times. The genes are TRBV3-1 and TRBJ2-1; unclear D gene. The CDR3 covers 15 residues. Trimming removed 4 bases at V and 4 bases at J, with 14 bases between. Per the germline V gene, CDR1 is LGHDT and CDR2 is YNNKEL (reference sequence). The CDR3 DNA reads TGTGCCAGCAGCCCCGGGCGTGGTACATACAATGAGCAGTTCTTC. Translating gives CASSPGRGTYNEQFF.

This clonotype was counted many times. A read error is possible here, since a much larger clone lies one base away. The V call is TRBV6-1, the J call TRBJ2-1; D is unclear. The CDR3 has 13 amino acids. V was pared by 0 bases and J by 10 bases, with 10 bases between. Germline CDR1 is MNHNS and CDR2 is SASEGT. The CDR3 spells CASSEAAVREQFF. Written as DNA, the CDR3 is TGTGCCAGCAGTGAAGCGGCTGTCAGGGAGCAGTTCTTC.

This clonotype was picked up a small number of times. A clone one base away is much larger, so this may be a read error. The chain has TRBV12-3 or TRBV12-4 and TRBJ2-1; the D gene is possibly TRBD2 (7 bases). V was clipped by 6 bases and J by 10 bases, with 13 bases between them. The CDR3 spans 12 residues. The CDR3 here is CASRGGAYEQFF. The CDR3, as DNA: TGTGCCAGCAGGGGGGGGGCCTACGAGCAGTTCTTC.

This clonotype came up many times. The chain uses TRBV6-1 and TRBJ2-3; 8 bases match TRBD1. CDR3 length equals 16 residues. Germline values: CDR1 MNHNS, CDR2 SASEGT. V trimming: 6 bases; J trimming: 0 bases; junction bases outside the gene matches: 8. For the CDR3, the DNA is TGTGCCAGCAGAGAAACAGGGGGAGAAAGCACAGATACGCAGTATTTT. Protein sequence: CASRETGGESTDTQYF.

This clonotype has ten or more counts. This sequence joins TRBV7-3 and TRBJ2-1; 7 bases are a match to TRBD1. TRBJ2-7 matches the DNA end more closely, so the J call is doubtful. The CDR3 is 15 amino acids. Looked up from germline, CDR1 is SGHTA and CDR2 is FQGTGA. CDR3 sequence: CASSLWGTASGEQYF. CDR3 DNA: TGTGCCAGCAGCTTATGGGGGACAGCGTCAGGTGAGCAGTACTTC.

With regard to this clonotype: The junction does not match germline at one end; this may be a read error. The rearrangement links TRBV6-1 to TRBJ2-6; 7 positions agree with TRBD1. Germline CDR1 MNHNS, CDR2 SASEGT. The CDR3 spans 14 residues. The CDR3 DNA reads TGTGCCAGCCGACAGGGTGTGATGAGAGATGAGCAGTACTTT. Translated: CASRQGVMRDEQYF.

This rearrangement joins TRBV7-2 to TRBJ2-1; possible D gene TRBD2, 6 bases. Germline V gives CDR1 SGHTA, CDR2 FQGNSA. V dropped 7 bases and J dropped 10 bases, with 20 bases sitting between them. The CDR3 length is 14 residues. The CDR3 protein is CASKGSGRIGEQFF. In nucleotides, the CDR3 is TGTGCCAGCAAGGGGAGTGGGAGGATCGGGGAGCAGTTCTTC.

V is TRBV6-1 and J is TRBJ1-6; a weak D match, TRBD1 (6 bases). Trimming took off 8 bases at V and 7 bases at J, with 12 bases between the two ends. This CDR3 has 13 residues. Per the germline V gene, CDR1 is MNHNS and CDR2 is SASEGT. The CDR3 reads CASGGGANSPLHF. The CDR3 DNA reads TGTGCCAGCGGGGGGGGGGCCAATTCACCCCTCCACTTT.

This clonotype rates as medium-sized. J is TRBJ1-5 and V is TRBV6-1; no definite D call. Germline-derived CDR1 and CDR2 are MNHNS and SASEGT. The germline V and J ends were trimmed by 4 bases and 3 bases, with 13 bases remaining between them. The CDR3 has 15 residues. The CDR3 DNA is TGTGCCAGCAGTGTTAGGACGTCGAACAATCAGCCCCAGCATTTT. This encodes CASSVRTSNNQPQHF.

Sample share makes this clonotype medium-sized. The chain joins TRBV7-2 to TRBJ2-1; 10 nucleotides align to TRBD1. V lost 1 base, J lost 13 bases, and 13 bases stayed unmatched. CDR1 SGHTA and CDR2 FQGNSA come from the germline V gene. The CDR3 consists of 16 residues. The CDR3 DNA sequence: TGTGCCAGCAGCTTAGTTGCGAGACAGGGACAGGGGACCCAGTTCTTC. Translated: CASSLVARQGQGTQFF. The whole variable domain, filled in from reference TRBV7-2 and TRBJ2-1, reads GAGVSQSPSNKVTEKGKDVELRCDPISGHTALYWYRQSLGQGLEFLIYFQGNSAPDKSGLPSDRFSAERTGGSVSTLTIQRTQQEDSAVYLCASSLVARQGQGTQFFGPGTRLTVL.

By its share, this clonotype is medium-sized (0.01 to 0.1%). The chain couples TRBV7-9 to TRBJ2-1, with 11 bases identical to TRBD2. The CDR3 runs to 15 residues. The germline V gene encodes CDR1 SEHNR and CDR2 FQNEAQ (reference sequence). The junction had 2 bases not matched to a gene; V was cut back by 2 bases and J by 5 bases. The chain's CDR3 is CASSLRLAGHNEQFF. The CDR3 region has the DNA TGTGCCAGCAGCTTACGACTAGCGGGACACAATGAGCAGTTCTTC. The full variable domain, in which reference TRBV7-9 and TRBJ2-1 provide the parts outside the CDR3, is DTGVSQNPRHKITKRGQNVTFRCDPISEHNRLYWYRQTLGQGPEFLTYFQNEAQLEKSRLLSDRFSAERPKGSFSTLEIQRTEQGDSAMYLCASSLRLAGHNEQFFGPGTRLTVL.

The chain is built from TRBV10-3 and TRBJ2-3; D unclear. V lost 7 bases and J lost 3, with 8 bases in between. Germline lookup yields CDR1 ENHRY and CDR2 SYGVKD. The CDR3 totals 12 residues. The CDR3 sequence is CAIMGLTDTQYF. The CDR3, as DNA: TGTGCCATCATGGGTTTGACAGATACGCAGTATTTT.

The chain recombines TRBV6-1 with TRBJ1-3; D is unresolved. Between the trimmed V and J ends, which lost 8 bases and 0 bases, there was a span of 8 bases. There are 13 residues in the CDR3. Germline lookup yields CDR1 MNHNS and CDR2 SASEGT. The CDR3 sequence: CASSGRSGNTIYF. DNA of the CDR3: TGTGCCAGCTCGGGCCGCTCTGGAAACACCATATATTTT.

This clonotype was recorded a few times. A read error may account for a junction end that differs from germline. This chain uses TRBV6-1 with TRBJ2-4, with 7 positions matching TRBD2. CDR3 length: 16 residues. Germline CDR1 MNHNS, CDR2 SASEGT. CDR3 DNA sequence: TGTGCCAGCAGCGAATTGGGGGGGAGCGACAAAAACATGCAGTACTTC. This encodes CASSELGGSDKNMQYF.

The chain has TRBV6-5 and TRBJ2-2; D may be TRBD2 (7 bases). The J call is doubtful: the DNA matches TRBJ2-3 better. CDR1 and CDR2 (germline): MNHEY, SVGAGI. This CDR3 region has 16 residues. The chain's CDR3 is CASSWGGAGSTGEQYF. In nucleotides, the CDR3 is TGTGCCAGCAGTTGGGGGGGGGCGGGGAGCACCGGGGAGCAGTATTTT.